The clone carrying this TCR beta chain was recorded a few times. The data belong to a study of T cells in Graves' hyperthyroidism and ophthalmopathy. Study as a whole: Peripheral blood was secured at the point of initial diagnosis, before any treatment.

This CDR3 contains 15 residues. With V trimmed by 4 bases and J by 3 bases, 6 bases remained unmatched. Germline CDR1 SQVTM, CDR2 ANQGSEA. Using RNA transcripts as the source, TCR beta CDR3 regions were amplified. An initial round of RT-PCR targeting the TCR CDR3 relied on the HTBI primer set. MiXCR was run by TCRdb on the multiplex PCR reads, yielding one entry per CDR3 protein. Counted here are around 350,000 distinct CDR3 sequences, more than 20% occurring once; the ten biggest clones make up about 73%. The chain combines TRBV29-1 with TRBJ2-3; 11 bases match TRBD1. The TCR comes from a man aged 45-65 years with Graves' hyperthyroidism. Specimen: blood. CDR3 sequence reads: CSVARTGGETDTQYF. CDR3 DNA: TGCAGCGTTGCCAGGACAGGGGGCGAGACAGATACGCAGTATTTT.